This entry is about one T cell receptor (beta chain). The sample comes from a study of blood T cell repertoires in COVID-19. Study at large: Whether acute or convalescent, the COVID-19 samples came from the United States, Italy and Spain. PBMCs, B-cell-depleted T cells, or T cells were the source of the cDNA or gDNA that made up the material.

Original methodology: Estimation of nucleated cell counts relied on the amplification of reference gene primers. Data came from immunoSEQ multiplex PCR; TCRdb stores just in-frame clones and leaves some out. From that table come the V and J calls and clone size; the DNA was used to work out D and trimming. The sample has about 270,000 clones, roughly nine tenths seen once. The CDR3 covers 15 residues. Germline CDR1 reads SGDLS; CDR2 reads YYNGEE. V trimming: 3 bases; J trimming: 5 bases; junction bases outside the gene matches: 7. Assignments of participants to cohorts depended upon their own reported clinical history.

The specimen sequenced was PBMCs or T cells enriched from blood (not recorded which). The clonotype was recovered from a woman aged 18-29 years who had recovered from COVID-19. The chain carries TRBV9 and TRBJ1-4, with 7 bases identical to TRBD1. CDR3 in amino acids: CASSAVGQSNEKLFF. The CDR3 nucleotides read TGTGCCAGCAGCGCGGTGGGACAGTCCAATGAAAAACTGTTTTTT.